One sample yielded the 2 T cell receptor beta chains listed below, sequenced in a study of naive and memory T cell subsets. An equimolar mix of two oligonucleotides served as the beta constant-region primer for TRBC1 and TRBC2. Ligated cDNA was amplified by four rounds of PCR with nested alpha and beta constant-region primers and SP2. TCRdb reprocessed the UMI-ligation and nested PCR reads via MiXCR and lists one record per CDR3 protein. The table lists 150,000 or so distinct CDR3 sequences, roughly 20% of them singletons. Findings of the study overall: Possibly reflecting memory cells re-expressing CD45RA, a few larger clonotypes occurred in naive repertoires, especially CD8.

For these TCRs, the target antigens are not known. The sequenced sample was naive CD4+ T cells from blood. These receptors originate from a human donor in good health.

V gene TRBV12-3 or TRBV12-4 combines with J gene TRBJ2-4; D possibly corresponds to TRBD2 (5 bases). The CDR3 extends over 16 amino acids. V lost 6 bases to trimming and J lost 6 bases, with 21 bases between them. CDR3 sequence reads: CASSYSAMLEGNIQYF. The CDR3 nucleotides read TGTGCCAGCAGCTACTCAGCCATGTTAGAGGGAAACATTCAGTACTTC.

The J gene is TRBJ2-7, the V gene TRBV20-1; a possible D gene is TRBD2 (6 bases). Germline V gives CDR1 DFQATT, CDR2 SNEGSKA (reference sequence). There are 15 residues in the CDR3. The V end lost 1 base, the J end lost 0 bases, and 13 bases lay between the germline ends. The CDR3 nucleotides read TGCAGTGCTAGAGCGGAGGGAAGGGGCTCCTACGAGCAGTACTTC. Translating it yields CSARAEGRGSYEQYF.